Described below is a single T cell receptor beta chain sequence and its context. Its antigen is still unknown. These data come from a study of cytomegalovirus exposure and HLA in healthy donors. Notes on the study in general: More than 150 TCR beta chains were listed as cytomegalovirus-associated. The authors confirmed in vitro that three CMV-associated chains were specific for CMV antigens. First-cohort TCR clusters tended to co-occur in the roughly 120 validation repertoires, a later analysis found.

The donors were members of the roughly 120-subject validation cohort (separate from the roughly 700-subject first cohort). Produced via immunoSEQ multiplex PCR; TCRdb's table is partial and in-frame only. Of under 400,000 clones in the sample, roughly 87% were seen once. The source of this sequence is a man in his thirties or forties in good health and CMV-seronegative. Sequenced input: PBMCs.

The DNA of the CDR3 is TGTGCCACCGGGCAGGGTTTGGACACCGGGGAGCTGTTTTTT. It translates to CATGQGLDTGELFF. This chain links TRBV15 with TRBJ2-2; a possible D gene is TRBD1 (5 bases). V was shortened by 8 bases and J by 3 bases, with 13 bases between the two germline ends. Germline values: CDR1 LNHNV, CDR2 YYDKDF (reference sequence). The CDR3 has 14 amino acids.